Below, 27 T cell receptor beta chains from the same sample are listed, as sequenced in a study of T cell repertoires in cytomegalovirus infection. TCRdb used MiXCR to reprocess the reads, holding one entry per CDR3 protein. The data contain about 920,000 distinct CDR3 sequences, 30% to 40% of them singletons. Their antigens are not known. The material was cultured CD8+ T cells from PBMCs, obtained from culture after CMV antigen stimulation. These receptors all come from a human donor in good health (CMV status not recorded). Some clones in this sample may be carry-over from other donors' samples.

This clonotype was detected once. This chain uses TRBV27 with TRBJ1-1, with 7 bases aligning to TRBD1. The length of the CDR3 is 14 residues. The germline gives CDR1 MNHEY, CDR2 SMNVEV (reference sequence). The J segment lost 2 bases and the V segment lost 8 bases, leaving 8 bases of the junction unmatched. The CDR3 bases are TGTGCCAGCCATGCTTACAGGGGAAACACTGAAGCTTTCTTT. Translation gives CASHAYRGNTEAFF.

This chain uses TRBV15 with TRBJ2-5, with 7 bases fitting TRBD2. Germline V CDR1 and CDR2: LNHNV, YYDKDF (reference sequence). This CDR3 contains 16 residues. The V segment lost 5 bases and the J segment 5 bases; nucleotides outside the gene matches: 14. The CDR3 is CATSLPGGLKGETQYF. Written as DNA, the CDR3 is TGTGCCACCAGCCTCCCGGGAGGACTTAAGGGGGAGACCCAGTACTTC.

V is TRBV27 and J is TRBJ1-4, with no clear D. V was pared by 3 bases and J by 5 bases, with 10 bases between. This CDR3 region has 14 residues. CDR1 MNHEY and CDR2 SMNVEV come from the germline V gene (reference sequence). CDR3: CASSFLQTNEKLFF. The CDR3 DNA follows: TGTGCCAGCAGTTTCTTACAGACCAATGAAAAACTGTTTTTT.

This clonotype was observed a handful of times. The chain joins TRBV15 to TRBJ2-1, with 10 bases lining up with TRBD1. Germline V gene lookup returns CDR1 LNHNV and CDR2 YYDKDF (reference sequence). This CDR3 is built from 16 residues. V gave up 1 base and J gave up 6 bases; unmatched junction bases: 6. The DNA for the CDR3 is TGTGCCACCAGCAGAGCCCCGGGACAGGGGAGCAATGAGCAGTTCTTC. As protein: CATSRAPGQGSNEQFF.

This clonotype showed up just a few times. The gene calls are TRBV4-1 and TRBJ1-2, with D possibly being TRBD1 (6 bases). V lost 1 base, J lost 4 bases, and 13 bases lay in between. This CDR3 is built from 15 residues. The germline V gene encodes CDR1 MGHRA and CDR2 YSYEKL. The CDR3 protein is CASSQGRQDPYGYTF. DNA for the CDR3: TGCGCCAGCAGCCAAGGCCGACAGGACCCCTATGGCTACACCTTC.

V gene TRBV3-1 combines with J gene TRBJ2-3; a weak D match, TRBD2 (6 bases). V shed 1 base and J shed 8 bases, with 10 bases lying between them. The length of the CDR3 is 13 residues. CDR1 is LGHDT, CDR2 YNNKEL, per germline (reference sequence). The CDR3 spells CASSQGTKSTQYF. Written as DNA, the CDR3 is TGTGCCAGCAGCCAAGGGACTAAAAGTACGCAGTATTTT.

This clonotype turned up a few times. The J gene is TRBJ2-7, the V gene TRBV27; 8 bases are a match to TRBD1. The germline V gene encodes CDR1 MNHEY and CDR2 SMNVEV (reference sequence). V lost 4 bases, J lost 4 bases, and 6 bases stayed unmatched. The CDR3 runs 14 residues. This chain's CDR3 is CASSSGQGPYEQYV. In DNA, the CDR3 is TGTGCCAGCAGTTCAGGACAGGGACCTTACGAGCAGTACGTC.

The CDR3 spells CASTQGTDYGYTF. The CDR3 DNA follows: TGTGCCAGCACCCAGGGAACGGACTATGGCTACACCTTC. V and J are TRBV6-5 and TRBJ1-2; a possible D gene is TRBD1 (5 bases). With 7 bases removed from V and 3 bases from J, the gap between germline ends came to 12 bases. From germline, CDR1 is MNHEY and CDR2 SVGAGI. There are 13 residues in the CDR3.

This clonotype has a handful of counts. One end of the junction varies from germline; a read error may be responsible. The CDR3 sequence is CASSLVLGQPQHF. The CDR3 coding sequence is TGTGCTAGCAGCTTAGTCCTGGGACAGCCCCAGCATTTT. The J gene is TRBJ1-5, the V gene TRBV7-7; no clear D. Germline V gene lookup returns CDR1 SSHAT and CDR2 FNYEAQ (reference sequence). CDR3 size: 13 residues.

This clonotype appeared many times. The V gene is TRBV7-6, the J gene TRBJ2-3; the D gene could be TRBD1 or TRBD2 (6 bases each). The V gene's germline CDR1 is SGHVS and CDR2 FNYEAQ. Between the trimmed V and J ends, which lost 2 bases and 2 bases, there was a span of 14 bases. The CDR3 runs 16 residues. The chain's CDR3 is CASSLPRGAVTDTQYF. In nucleotides, the CDR3 is TGTGCCAGCAGCTTACCTAGGGGGGCGGTCACAGATACGCAGTATTTT.

This clonotype was observed a few times. V and J are TRBV19 and TRBJ2-3; TRBD2 aligns across 7 bases. Unmatched junction bases numbered 8, after V lost 5 bases and J lost 9 bases. Germline V gives CDR1 LNHDA, CDR2 SQIVND (reference sequence). CDR3 length equals 13 residues. The CDR3 DNA follows: TGTGCCAGTAGTGCCAGACTAGCAAGCACGCAGTATTTT. It translates to CASSARLASTQYF.

To note about this clonotype: Lacking the conserved final phenylalanine or tryptophan, this CDR3 likely reflects a read error. V gene TRBV7-9 combines with J gene TRBJ2-5, with D unresolved. The V gene's germline CDR1 is SEHNR and CDR2 FQNEAQ (reference sequence). The CDR3 totals 12 residues. V was pared by 5 bases and J by 3 bases, with 7 bases between. The CDR3 loop is CASSDEEETQYS. The CDR3 DNA follows: TGTGCCAGCAGCGACGAGGAAGAGACCCAGTACTCC.

J is TRBJ1-5 and V is TRBV28, with D possibly TRBD1 on 6 matching bases. CDR3 size: 13 residues. The germline CDR1 and CDR2 sequences are MDHEN and SYDVKM. Trimming took 7 bases from V and 6 from J, leaving 13 bases between them. In DNA, the CDR3 is TGTGCCAGCAAAACTCAGGGGACTCAGCCCCAGCATTTT. Translating gives CASKTQGTQPQHF.

Note on this clonotype: Germline is not matched at one junction end, which may reflect a read error. The V call is TRBV13, the J call TRBJ2-2; 7 bases fit TRBD2. The CDR3 totals 17 residues. Germline CDR1 and CDR2: PRHDT and FYEKMQ (reference sequence). In DNA, the CDR3 is TGTGCCAACAGCGCCGGGGCGCGGGGGATAAACACCGGGGAGCTGTTTTTT. As protein: CANSAGARGINTGELFF.

The rearrangement uses TRBV7-8 and TRBJ1-1; TRBD1 might be the D (5 bases). V lost 4 bases to trimming and J lost 8 bases, with 17 bases between them. This CDR3 region has 14 residues. Germline V CDR1 and CDR2: SGHVS, FQNEAQ. CDR3 residues: CASSSPGGKREAFF. CDR3 DNA: TGTGCCAGCAGCTCTCCGGGGGGGAAGCGGGAAGCTTTCTTT.

This chain uses TRBV7-6 with TRBJ2-3; D is uncertain. V gave up 0 bases and J gave up 2 bases, with 6 bases separating them. The germline V gene encodes CDR1 SGHVS and CDR2 FNYEAQ. CDR3 length: 14 residues. The CDR3 DNA reads as TGTGCCAGCAGCTTAGCCCCCCCCACAGATACGCAGTATTTT. Translation gives CASSLAPPTDTQYF.

This clonotype was recorded many times. The V call is TRBV12-3 or TRBV12-4, the J call TRBJ2-7; TRBD2 agrees at 7 bases. Germline trimming cut 6 bases from V and 3 bases from J; bases unmatched to any gene: 8. The CDR3 has 14 residues. CDR3 amino acids: CASSLAGVGYEQYV. For the CDR3, the DNA is TGTGCCAGCAGCCTGGCGGGGGTAGGCTACGAGCAGTACGTC.

The genes are TRBV15 and TRBJ2-1; D uncertain. In germline, CDR1 is LNHNV, CDR2 YYDKDF (reference sequence). Trimming shortened V by 0 bases and J by 4 bases, and 10 bases separated the two germline ends. CDR3 length: 15 residues. The CDR3 is CATSREVNSYNEQFF. Written as DNA, the CDR3 is TGTGCCACCAGCAGAGAGGTAAACAGTTACAATGAGCAGTTCTTC.

This sequence joins TRBV23-1 and TRBJ2-3, with unresolved D. TRBV23-1 is marked as an open reading frame, function uncertain. This CDR3 comprises 16 residues. Trimming removed 2 bases at V and 5 bases at J, with 17 bases between. The CDR3 coding sequence is TGCGCCAGCAGTCAAGCTGACTGGACCGCCCGAGATACGCAGTATTTT. It encodes CASSQADWTARDTQYF.

This clonotype was seen a few times. The chain carries TRBV4-1 and TRBJ2-3; perhaps D is TRBD1 or TRBD2 (7 bases each). Trimming pared 0 bases from V and 5 bases from J, leaving 15 bases between. This CDR3 spans 16 amino acids. The germline CDR1 and CDR2 sequences are MGHRA and YSYEKL. The CDR3, as DNA: TGCGCCAGCAGCCAAGAGCGGGGGCAGGGGGAAGATACGCAGTATTTT. It is translated as CASSQERGQGEDTQYF.

This clonotype has a handful of counts. The genes are TRBV6-5 and TRBJ2-7, with 10 bases aligning to TRBD1. V shed 2 bases, J shed 6 bases, and the junction held 1 base outside the gene matches. Germline-derived CDR1 and CDR2 are MNHEY and SVGAGI. There are 13 residues in the CDR3. CDR3 DNA: TGTGCCAGCAGTTACCGGGACAGGGGCGAGCAGTACTTC. It is translated as CASSYRDRGEQYF.

This clonotype came up once. The chain carries TRBV6-5 and TRBJ2-3, with TRBD2 matching over 10 bases. Germline assignment: CDR1 MNHEY and CDR2 SVGAGI. The CDR3 is made up of 15 amino acids. J was trimmed by 1 base and V by 6 bases; bases with no gene match: 4. The CDR3 is CASRPSGGRTDTQYF. CDR3 DNA: TGTGCCAGCAGACCTAGCGGGGGCCGCACAGATACGCAGTATTTT.

The chain is built from TRBV4-1 and TRBJ2-1; D is possibly TRBD1 (5 bases). V was pared by 1 base and J by 10 bases, with 8 bases between. This CDR3 comprises 12 residues. The V gene's germline CDR1 is MGHRA and CDR2 YSYEKL. CDR3 bases: TGCGCCAGCAGCCAAGGGACAAAAGAGCAGTTCTTC. Its protein product is CASSQGTKEQFF.

This clonotype has just a few counts. The rearrangement uses TRBV12-3 or TRBV12-4 and TRBJ1-4, with D unclear. There are 16 residues in the CDR3. V was cut by 7 bases and J by 4 bases, with 19 bases left in between. The CDR3 is CASTWAGGRINEKLFF. As DNA, the CDR3 is TGTGCCAGCACTTGGGCGGGTGGACGGATTAATGAAAAACTGTTTTTT.

Comments on this clonotype: Since a much larger clone is just one base distant, this may be a read error. The chain's CDR3 is CASSYSADTGAFF. The CDR3 DNA follows: TGTGCCAGCAGTTACTCGGCGGACACTGGAGCTTTCTTT. The V gene is TRBV6-5, the J gene TRBJ1-1; TRBD1 is a possible D gene (5 bases). Germline V gene data show CDR1 as MNHEY and CDR2 as SVGAGI. The CDR3 is 13 amino acids.

In its sample, this clonotype was seen many times. The chain links TRBV7-9 to TRBJ2-7; D call uncertain. The ends were cut back, 2 bases at V and 2 bases at J, with 1 base in the middle. The CDR3 contains 11 residues. From germline, CDR1 is SEHNR and CDR2 FQNEAQ (reference sequence). CDR3 in amino acids: CASSLTYEQYF. The CDR3, as DNA: TGTGCCAGCAGCTTAACCTACGAGCAGTACTTC.

This clonotype appeared a few times. The gene calls are TRBV18 and TRBJ2-7; D is ambiguous. The CDR3 has 14 residues. Deletions cut 3 bases from V and 2 bases from J, with 11 bases between. CDR1 and CDR2 from the germline V gene are KGHSH and LQKENI. The CDR3 loop reads CASSPLSNAYEQYF. The CDR3 region has the DNA TGTGCCAGCTCACCCCTGTCAAACGCCTACGAGCAGTACTTC. Variable domain in full (rest from reference TRBV18 and TRBJ2-7): NAGVMQNPRHLVRRRGQEARLRCSPMKGHSHVYWYRQLPEEGLKFMVYLQKENIIDESGMPKERFSAEFPKEGPSILRIQQVVRGDSAAYFCASSPLSNAYEQYFGPGTRLTVT.